The 4 T cell receptor beta chains given below trace back to one sample, sequenced in a study of T-cell memory formation after mild COVID-19. From the 5' RACE reads, TCRdb called clonotypes with MiXCR, one entry per CDR3 protein. The sample lists fewer than 650,000 distinct CDR3 sequences; approximately 15% were seen once. Sequencing was done on a sample of PBMCs or a T cell subset sorted from them (not recorded which). The receptors shown here come from an adult woman who had mild COVID-19 (a few samples of this study predate the infection). Cell type and time point are not known.

The V gene is TRBV5-5, the J gene TRBJ2-7; D might be TRBD1 (8 bases). The germline CDR1 and CDR2 sequences are SGHKS and YYEKEE (reference sequence). The CDR3 spans 14 residues. V shed 4 bases and J shed 2 bases, with 13 bases lying between them. CDR3 residues: CASSRTGRAYEQYF. The CDR3 DNA follows: TGTGCCAGCAGCCGGACAGGGAGGGCCTACGAGCAGTACTTC. The complete variable domain, with remaining parts taken from reference TRBV5-5 and TRBJ2-7, reads DAGVTQSPTHLIKTRGQQVTLRCSPISGHKSVSWYQQVLGQGPQFIFQYYEKEERGRGNFPDRFSARQFPNYSSELNVNALLLGDSALYLCASSRTGRAYEQYFGPGTRLTVT.

There are a few counts of this clonotype. V usage is TRBV10-3 and J usage is TRBJ1-1; D gene ambiguous. There are 12 residues in the CDR3. Trimming stripped 8 bases from V and 1 base from J, with 8 bases between. Germline V gene sequence: CDR1 ENHRY, CDR2 SYGVKD. The CDR3 here is CAISAANTEAFF. Written as DNA, the CDR3 is TGTGCCATCTCGGCGGCGAACACTGAAGCTTTCTTT.

This clonotype has only a few counts. The J gene is TRBJ2-7, the V gene TRBV4-2, with 9 bases identical to TRBD1. The CDR3 has 13 residues. Germline CDR1 and CDR2: LGHNA and YNFKEQ. V was pared by 8 bases and J by 7 bases, with 9 bases of the junction left unmatched. The CDR3 nucleotides are TGTGCCAGCGCTCCGGGACAGGGTCGGGAGCAGTACTTC. As protein: CASAPGQGREQYF.

This clonotype was seen ten or more times. The DNA of the CDR3 is TGTGCCAGCAGTTTAACGGGGGCGCGGAATCAGCCCCAGCATTTT. Its translation: CASSLTGARNQPQHF. The chain links TRBV28 to TRBJ1-5; tentative D call: TRBD1 (6 bases). V was pared by 2 bases and J by 4 bases, with 12 bases between. Germline CDR1 reads MDHEN; CDR2 reads SYDVKM. This CDR3 has 15 residues.